This T cell receptor beta chain was found in a study of T cells in Graves' hyperthyroidism and ophthalmopathy. Amplification of TCR beta CDR3 regions used RNA as the template. Using the HTBI primer set, a first-round RT-PCR was run on the TCR CDR3. Each CDR3 protein is one row after TCRdb ran MiXCR on the multiplex PCR reads. The sample lists 560,000 or so distinct CDR3 sequences; 35% to 55% were seen once. The CDR3 totals 13 residues. Per germline, CDR1 LGHNT and CDR2 FRNRAP. V lost 4 bases, J lost 8 bases, and 12 bases lay in between. V usage is TRBV12-5 and J usage is TRBJ1-3; D ambiguous. The source of this sequence is a woman aged 18-29 years with Graves' hyperthyroidism. Specimen: peripheral blood or thyroid tissue (not recorded which). The CDR3 here is CASGSGPADTIYF. Here the CDR3 DNA reads TGTGCTAGTGGTTCTGGGCCGGCGGACACCATATATTTT. The full variable domain, its missing parts supplied by reference TRBV12-5 and TRBJ1-3, is DARVTQTPRHKVTEMGQEVTMRCQPILGHNTVFWYRQTMMQGLELLAYFRNRAPLDDSGMPKDRFSAEMPDATLATLKIQPSEPRDSAVYFCASGSGPADTIYFGEGSWLTVV.